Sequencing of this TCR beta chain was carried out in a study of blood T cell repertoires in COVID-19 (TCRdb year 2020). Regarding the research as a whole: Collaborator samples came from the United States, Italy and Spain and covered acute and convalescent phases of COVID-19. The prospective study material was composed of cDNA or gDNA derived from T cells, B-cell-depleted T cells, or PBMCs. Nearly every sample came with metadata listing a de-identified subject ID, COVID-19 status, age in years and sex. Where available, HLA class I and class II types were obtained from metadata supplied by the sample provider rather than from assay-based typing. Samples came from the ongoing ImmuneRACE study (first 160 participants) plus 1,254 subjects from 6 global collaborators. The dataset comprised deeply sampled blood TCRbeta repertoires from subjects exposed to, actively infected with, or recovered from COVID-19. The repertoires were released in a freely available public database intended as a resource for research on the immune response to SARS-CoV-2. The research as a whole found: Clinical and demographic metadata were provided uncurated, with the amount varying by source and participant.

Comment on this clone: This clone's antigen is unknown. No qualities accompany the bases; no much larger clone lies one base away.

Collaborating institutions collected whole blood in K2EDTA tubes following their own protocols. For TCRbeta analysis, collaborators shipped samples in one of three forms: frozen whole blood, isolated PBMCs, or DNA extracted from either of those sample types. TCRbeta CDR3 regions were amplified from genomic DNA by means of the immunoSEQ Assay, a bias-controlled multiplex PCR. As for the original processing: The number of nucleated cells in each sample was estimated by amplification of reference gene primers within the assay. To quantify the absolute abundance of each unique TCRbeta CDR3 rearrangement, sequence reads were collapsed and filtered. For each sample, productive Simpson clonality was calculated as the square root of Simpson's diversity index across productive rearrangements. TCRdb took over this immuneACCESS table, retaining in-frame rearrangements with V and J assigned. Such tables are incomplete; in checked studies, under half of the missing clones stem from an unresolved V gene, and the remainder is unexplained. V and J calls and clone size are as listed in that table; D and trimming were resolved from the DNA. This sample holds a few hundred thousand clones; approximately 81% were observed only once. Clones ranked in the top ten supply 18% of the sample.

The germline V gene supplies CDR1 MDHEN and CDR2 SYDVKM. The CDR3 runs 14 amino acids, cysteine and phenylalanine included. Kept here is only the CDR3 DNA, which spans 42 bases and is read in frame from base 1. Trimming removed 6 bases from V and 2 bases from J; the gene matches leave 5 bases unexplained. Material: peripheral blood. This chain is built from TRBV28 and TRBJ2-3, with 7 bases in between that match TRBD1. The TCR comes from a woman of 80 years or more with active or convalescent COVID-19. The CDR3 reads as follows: CASRLGQNTDTQYF. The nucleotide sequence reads TGTGCCAGCAGGTTGGGACAGAACACAGATACGCAGTATTTT.